This T cell receptor (beta chain) came from a study of immune cell composition in non-small cell lung cancer. Whole-study context: Lung adenocarcinoma or squamous carcinoma made up most tumours.

The repertoire was sequenced with immunoSEQ multiplex PCR; TCRdb's copy has only in-frame clones and lacks some. The profile covers around 2,500 clones, with roughly four fifths appearing a single time and 10% to 15% taken by the ten largest. Normal lung was sampled as far from the tumour as possible, at least 3 cm. In the case of this clone: The antigen is not known.

The study, taken as a whole, reports: No significant correlation existed between pack-years smoked and tumour clonality. Squamous carcinomas (roughly 80%) more often had tumour-associated clones >0.5% than adenocarcinomas (roughly 33%).

The clonotype originates from a human donor with non-small cell lung cancer. Sequenced: non-adjacent lung tissue.

The CDR3 protein is CASSGPGQGRNTIYF. CDR3 sequence (DNA): TGTGCCAGCAGCGGGCCGGGACAGGGGAGAAACACCATATATTTT. This sequence joins TRBV9 and TRBJ1-3; 10 nucleotides line up with TRBD1. The germline CDR1 and CDR2 sequences are SGDLS and YYNGEE. The CDR3 is 15 residues long. The trim removed 3 bases at V and 5 bases at J, leaving 5 bases unmatched.